The entry below describes one T cell receptor (beta chain). This clonotype was observed a handful of times. Its antigen has not been determined. No base-level quality is on record; no much larger clone is a single base apart. The sample was run on an Illumina HiSeq 2500. TCR beta libraries were prepared by quantitative 5'-RACE with molecular barcodes. In the paper's pipeline: Disease-linked TCR variants were identified with a new computational method built on a probabilistic model of VDJ rearrangement. TCRdb trimmed the raw reads at Q25, called clones with MiXCR and kept productive beta chains. A single entry per CDR3 protein holds the most common genes and DNA from its merged rows. TCRdb's processing, not the study's, gives the V and J calls here. The sample contains about 160,000 distinct CDR3 sequences, 18% of them found a single time. The ten largest clonotypes hold under 9% of the sample. The data are from a study of CD8 T cells in ankylosing spondylitis (dated by TCRdb to the late 2010s). About the investigation overall: The study set out to find disease-linked TCR variants by profiling T cell receptor beta repertoires in ankylosing spondylitis patients and healthy donors. Samples of peripheral blood were taken, and for ankylosing spondylitis patients, synovial fluid was collected as well. The full study cohort was made up of roughly 25 ankylosing spondylitis patients and 95 to 130 healthy donors. Findings and caveats that apply to the study as a whole: The disease-linked clones were reported to be significantly enriched in matched synovial fluid samples from ankylosing spondylitis patients. The disease-linked clones had a CD8+ phenotype and were found at relatively low frequencies in peripheral blood. A TCR beta motif made up of several highly homologous amino acid variants appeared to be characteristic of blood from ankylosing spondylitis patients. Some motif variants were previously reported in synovial fluid and blood of reactive arthritis patients, suggesting common disease-initiation mechanisms.

This TCR derives from a male donor with ankylosing spondylitis or in good health (not recorded which). The sample taken for sequencing was blood, either unsorted or a sorted T cell fraction (not recorded which).

The CDR3: CSARGTPTANLNQPQHF. The nucleotide sequence is TGCAGTGCTAGAGGAACCCCGACTGCTAACCTTAATCAGCCCCAGCATTTT. This chain joins TRBV20-1 to TRBJ1-5; the D gene identity is not certain. The CDR3, from cysteine to phenylalanine, totals 17 residues. The only DNA kept is the CDR3, 51 bases in frame from the first base. The germline V gene encodes CDR1 DFQATT and CDR2 SNEGSKA (reference sequence). V is shortened by 1 base, J by 4 bases, and the region joining them spans 20 bases.